The 32 T cell receptor beta chains given below trace back to one sample, sequenced in a study of T cell responses to AZD1222 COVID-19 vaccine. Only in-frame clones appear in the TCRdb table, and some are missing; sequencing was by immunoSEQ multiplex PCR. In the table there are 160,000 or so clones, around nine tenths of which are singletons. The sample in question was peripheral blood, obtained on day 0 of AZD1222 vaccination. Receptors originate from an adult in good health.

The V gene is TRBV7-9, the J gene TRBJ2-5; 10 positions agree with TRBD1. Germline V gene sequence: CDR1 SEHNR, CDR2 FQNEAQ (reference sequence). The CDR3 loop spans 15 amino acids. J was trimmed by 1 base and V by 5 bases; bases with no gene match: 4. This chain's CDR3 is CASSTDRGSQETQYF. CDR3 DNA sequence: TGTGCCAGCAGCACGGACAGGGGGTCCCAAGAGACCCAGTACTTC.

The gene calls are TRBV12-5 and TRBJ2-5; D possibly uses TRBD1 or TRBD2 (7 bases each). Trimming left V 7 bases short and J 4 bases short, with 13 bases between. CDR1 and CDR2 from the germline V gene are LGHNT and FRNRAP. The CDR3 spans 13 residues. This CDR3 is CASAQGGPETQYF. The CDR3 nucleotides read TGTGCTAGTGCTCAGGGGGGGCCAGAGACCCAGTACTTC.

CDR3 amino acids: CAWGTGTGGSQPQHF. For the CDR3, the DNA is TGTGCCTGGGGAACCGGGACAGGCGGGAGTCAGCCCCAGCATTTT. The gene calls are TRBV30 and TRBJ1-5; 8 bases align to TRBD1. CDR1 is GTSNPN and CDR2 is SVGIG in the germline V gene (reference sequence). V trimming: 5 bases; J trimming: 6 bases; junction bases outside the gene matches: 12. There are 15 residues in the CDR3.

This clone has a handful of counts. The junction departs from germline at one end; a sequencing error may be responsible. The chain employs TRBV5-6 and TRBJ2-1, with 7 bases lining up with TRBD1. The CDR3 has 15 residues. Germline V CDR1 and CDR2: SGHDT, YYEEEE. This CDR3 reads CASSSLGTAFRFTLF. The CDR3 nucleotides read TGTGCCAGCAGCAGCCTCGGGACAGCTTTTCGGTTTACGCTCTTC.

This clone has only one observation. V usage is TRBV5-8 and J usage is TRBJ2-3; D not resolved. Germline CDR1 SGHTS, CDR2 YDEGEE. The CDR3 is 14 amino acids. V lost 7 bases and J lost 0, with 12 bases in between. CDR3 DNA: TGTGCCAGCTCGCGGCTTCTAAGCACAGATACGCAGTATTTT. Translated: CASSRLLSTDTQYF.

This chain connects TRBV5-1 to TRBJ1-1, with D tentatively TRBD1 (6 bases). The V end lost 4 bases, the J end lost 1 base, and 14 bases lay between the germline ends. This CDR3 is built from 15 residues. Per germline, CDR1 SGHRS and CDR2 YFSETQ. The CDR3 DNA follows: TGCGCCAGCAGCCCTGAGACAGGCCGGAACACTGAAGCTTTCTTT. Protein: CASSPETGRNTEAFF. Supplemented by reference TRBV5-1 and TRBJ1-1, the full variable domain reads KAGVTQTPRYLIKTRGQQVTLSCSPISGHRSVSWYQQTPGQGLQFLFEYFSETQRNKGNFPGRFSGRQFSNSRSEMNVSTLELGDSALYLCASSPETGRNTEAFFGQGTRLTVV.

This chain connects TRBV29-1 to TRBJ1-4; D call uncertain. CDR3 length: 13 residues. The germline CDR1 and CDR2 sequences are SQVTM and ANQGSEA. V lost 1 base, J lost 6 bases, and 9 bases lay in between. Here the CDR3 DNA reads TGCAGCGTTGAAGGGACGGAGTATGAAAAACTGTTTTTT. This sequence encodes CSVEGTEYEKLFF.

This sequence joins TRBV14 and TRBJ2-3; D perhaps matches TRBD2 (6 bases). This CDR3 contains 16 residues. Germline V lookup: CDR1 SGHDN, CDR2 FVKESK. The ends were cut back, 4 bases at V and 2 bases at J, with 16 bases in the middle. The CDR3 reads CASSRFPGEFTDTQYF. In DNA, the CDR3 is TGTGCCAGCAGCCGCTTCCCGGGAGAATTCACAGATACGCAGTATTTT.

The genes are TRBV11-2 and TRBJ2-1; D perhaps matches TRBD2 (6 bases). V was trimmed by 6 bases and J by 3 bases, leaving 9 bases between them. CDR3 length: 13 residues. Germline V gene sequence: CDR1 SGHAT, CDR2 FQNNGV. The CDR3 sequence: CASSLASYNEQFF. In DNA, the CDR3 is TGTGCCAGCAGTCTAGCGAGCTACAATGAGCAGTTCTTC.

The rearrangement joins TRBV5-5 to TRBJ1-4, with a possible D match to TRBD1 (6 bases). The germline V gene encodes CDR1 SGHKS and CDR2 YYEKEE (reference sequence). V lost 3 bases and J lost 8, with 14 bases in between. The length of the CDR3 is 14 residues. CDR3 sequence: CASSSGEIREKLFF. DNA for the CDR3: TGTGCCAGCAGCTCAGGGGAAATTAGGGAAAAACTGTTTTTT.

The chain is built from TRBV5-1 and TRBJ2-1, with 9 positions matching TRBD2. The ends lost 1 base at V and 8 bases at J; junction bases unmatched: 7. The germline V gene has CDR1 SGHRS and CDR2 YFSETQ. The CDR3 sequence is 15 residues long. The CDR3: CASSLHQAGGDEQFF. In DNA, the CDR3 is TGCGCCAGCAGCTTGCATCAGGCGGGAGGGGATGAGCAGTTCTTC. Supplemented by reference TRBV5-1 and TRBJ2-1, the full variable domain reads KAGVTQTPRYLIKTRGQQVTLSCSPISGHRSVSWYQQTPGQGLQFLFEYFSETQRNKGNFPGRFSGRQFSNSRSEMNVSTLELGDSALYLCASSLHQAGGDEQFFGPGTRLTVL.

The rearrangement joins TRBV4-2 to TRBJ1-2; a weak D match, TRBD1 (5 bases). The ends were cut back, 1 base at V and 3 bases at J, with 15 bases in the middle. This CDR3 is built from 16 residues. Germline-derived CDR1 and CDR2 are LGHNA and YNFKEQ. This chain's CDR3 is CASSQVLGRRYYGYTF. The CDR3 DNA is TGTGCCAGCAGCCAAGTCTTGGGGCGACGATACTATGGCTACACCTTC.

The chain is built from TRBV5-6 and TRBJ1-4; possible D gene TRBD1, 5 bases. Germline V CDR1 and CDR2: SGHDT, YYEEEE. The CDR3 has 13 residues. V lost 0 bases and J lost 7, with 7 bases in between. CDR3 in DNA: TGTGCCAGCAGCTTGGATCAGGGTGAAAAACTGTTTTTT. Protein product: CASSLDQGEKLFF. The complete variable domain, with remaining parts taken from reference TRBV5-6 and TRBJ1-4, reads DAGVTQSPTHLIKTRGQQVTLRCSPKSGHDTVSWYQQALGQGPQFIFQYYEEEERQRGNFPDRFSGHQFPNYSSELNVNALLLGDSALYLCASSLDQGEKLFFGSGTQLSVL.

This clone was seen only a few times. The gene calls are TRBV28 and TRBJ1-2; D not certain. The CDR3 runs 13 residues. Germline V CDR1 and CDR2: MDHEN, SYDVKM. Trimming cost V 2 bases and J 7 bases, with 11 bases left between them. CDR3 sequence: CASSLRVLGGYTF. The CDR3 DNA is TGTGCCAGCAGTTTAAGGGTTTTGGGTGGCTACACCTTC.

The chain uses TRBV6-6 and TRBJ1-2; a weak D match, TRBD1 (6 bases). V dropped 3 bases and J dropped 5 bases, with 13 bases sitting between them. The CDR3 consists of 14 residues. Germline lookup yields CDR1 MNHNY and CDR2 SVGAGI (reference sequence). The CDR3: CASSYGGGNYGYTF. CDR3 bases: TGTGCCAGCAGTTATGGAGGGGGTAATTATGGCTACACCTTC.

V usage is TRBV5-1 and J usage is TRBJ2-7; D perhaps matches TRBD1 (6 bases). V was clipped by 4 bases and J by 3 bases, with 8 bases between them. Germline assignment: CDR1 SGHRS and CDR2 YFSETQ. CDR3 size: 12 residues. CDR3 nucleotides: TGCGCCAGCAGCGGGGGCCTCTACGAGCAGTACTTC. Its protein product is CASSGGLYEQYF.

This chain uses TRBV19 with TRBJ1-2; D is unclear. V lost 1 base to trimming and J lost 2 bases, with 8 bases between them. The CDR3 consists of 14 residues. CDR1 is LNHDA and CDR2 is SQIVND in the germline V gene (reference sequence). The CDR3 sequence: CASSIGGENYGYTF. The CDR3 region has the DNA TGTGCCAGTAGTATAGGAGGAGAGAACTATGGCTACACCTTC.

V is TRBV4-3 and J is TRBJ1-4; maybe TRBD1 (6 bases). V was trimmed by 3 bases and J by 5 bases, leaving 10 bases between them. Germline V gene lookup returns CDR1 LGHNA and CDR2 YSLEER. The CDR3 loop spans 14 amino acids. CDR3 nucleotide sequence: TGCGCCAGCAGCCACGACAGGTTAAATGAAAAACTGTTTTTT. It specifies CASSHDRLNEKLFF.

V usage is TRBV28 and J usage is TRBJ2-5; possibly TRBD1 for D (6 bases). The V gene's germline CDR1 is MDHEN and CDR2 SYDVKM. There are 15 residues in the CDR3. Trimming shortened V by 2 bases and J by 4 bases, and 14 bases separated the two germline ends. In DNA form, the CDR3 reads TGTGCCAGCAGTTTAACAGGGACGGGACGAGAGACCCAGTACTTC. Residues: CASSLTGTGRETQYF.

This chain uses TRBV18 with TRBJ1-1; D not resolved. CDR1 and CDR2 (germline): KGHSH, LQKENI. The CDR3 loop spans 15 amino acids. V shed 0 bases and J shed 1 base, with 9 bases lying between them. For the CDR3, the DNA is TGTGCCAGCTCACCACCGGGAGCAGCGAACACTGAAGCTTTCTTT. This translates into CASSPPGAANTEAFF.

The CDR3 region is CASSQTRASTGGELFF. The CDR3 DNA sequence: TGCGCCAGCAGCCAAACCAGGGCGTCAACGGGGGGGGAGCTGTTTTTT. The genes are TRBV4-3 and TRBJ2-2; D might be TRBD1 or TRBD2, each matching 5 bases. Trimming took 2 bases from V and 8 from J, leaving 18 bases between them. The CDR3 has 16 amino acids. Per the germline V gene, CDR1 is LGHNA and CDR2 is YSLEER.

V usage is TRBV3-1 (or the pseudogene TRBV3-2) and J usage is TRBJ2-1; possible D gene TRBD1, 5 bases. Germline values: CDR1 LGHDT, CDR2 YNNKEL (reference sequence). V was clipped by 2 bases and J by 0 bases, with 11 bases between them. This CDR3 has 16 residues. The CDR3 protein is CASSQSGSLSYNEQFF. DNA of the CDR3: TGTGCCAGCAGCCAATCAGGGTCGCTCTCCTACAATGAGCAGTTCTTC.

This clone has only one observation. The chain uses TRBV2 and TRBJ1-3; the D is unclear. The CDR3 contains 15 residues. Germline assignment: CDR1 SNHLY and CDR2 FYNNEI. Trimming pared 7 bases from V and 1 base from J, leaving 14 bases between. CDR3 protein: CASTKRPDSGNTIYF. The CDR3, as DNA: TGTGCCAGCACGAAGAGACCGGATTCTGGAAACACCATATATTTT.

This clone was detected only once. Written as DNA, the CDR3 is TGTGCCAGCAGCAACGACAGGGGAGCCGGGGAGCTGTTTTTT. Its protein product is CASSNDRGAGELFF. This chain uses TRBV21-1 with TRBJ2-2; the table's D call TRBD1 went unverified against the DNA. TRBV21-1 is listed as a pseudogene. The CDR3 has 14 amino acids.

The chain couples TRBV28 to TRBJ1-2; D gene uncertain. Trimming pared 4 bases from V and 9 bases from J, leaving 9 bases between. Germline CDR1 and CDR2: MDHEN and SYDVKM. The CDR3 totals 11 residues. CDR3 protein: CASSSWESYTF. CDR3 nucleotides: TGTGCCAGCAGTTCCTGGGAGAGCTACACCTTC.

This clone came up once. The chain recombines TRBV19 with TRBJ1-1; D remains unclear. This CDR3 spans 14 amino acids. CDR1 is LNHDA and CDR2 is SQIVND in the germline V gene (reference sequence). Trimming stripped 4 bases from V and 1 base from J, with 10 bases between. For the CDR3, the DNA is TGTGCCAGTAGTACCCCGCGCGGGAACACTGAAGCTTTCTTT. Translating gives CASSTPRGNTEAFF.

The chain employs TRBV28 and TRBJ2-7; 11 bases align to TRBD2. This CDR3 contains 14 residues. V was pared by 6 bases and J by 3 bases, with 4 bases of the junction left unmatched. Germline values: CDR1 MDHEN, CDR2 SYDVKM. DNA of the CDR3: TGTGCCAGCAGGGAAGGGACTAGCGGCTACGAGCAGTACTTC. Amino acid sequence: CASREGTSGYEQYF.

Comment on this clone: Different DNA sequences within this sample yield the same CDR3. The chain combines TRBV28 with TRBJ1-3; tentative D call: TRBD1 (6 bases). The CDR3 length is 16 residues. Germline CDR1 and CDR2: MDHEN and SYDVKM. V was pared by 3 bases and J by 4 bases, with 16 bases between. CDR3 nucleotides: TGTGCCAGCAGTTTGGACCAGGGGTTATCCGGAAACACCATATATTTT. It encodes CASSLDQGLSGNTIYF.

V and J are TRBV3-1 (or the pseudogene TRBV3-2) and TRBJ1-1; no clear D. CDR3 length: 15 amino acids. Trimming took 4 bases from V and 1 from J, leaving 13 bases between them. Per germline, CDR1 LGHDT and CDR2 YNNKEL (reference sequence). The CDR3 is CASSRPYDSNTEAFF. The CDR3, as DNA: TGTGCCAGCAGCCGGCCCTATGATTCGAACACTGAAGCTTTCTTT.

The chain uses TRBV7-9 and TRBJ1-2, with D maybe TRBD1 (5 bases). Germline values: CDR1 SEHNR, CDR2 FQNEAQ (reference sequence). V was cut by 4 bases and J by 6 bases, with 12 bases left in between. This CDR3 is built from 13 residues. The CDR3 sequence: CASSSTVSDGYTF. Here the CDR3 DNA reads TGTGCCAGCAGCTCGACAGTTTCCGATGGCTACACCTTC. The whole variable domain, remainder taken from reference TRBV7-9 and TRBJ1-2, is DTGVSQNPRHKITKRGQNVTFRCDPISEHNRLYWYRQTLGQGPEFLTYFQNEAQLEKSRLLSDRFSAERPKGSFSTLEIQRTEQGDSAMYLCASSSTVSDGYTFGSGTRLTVV.

The V gene is TRBV5-5, the J gene TRBJ1-5, with 9 bases that match TRBD1. Germline assignment: CDR1 SGHKS and CDR2 YYEKEE (reference sequence). The CDR3 consists of 14 residues. V shed 4 bases and J 4 bases; nucleotides not matched to a gene: 3. DNA of the CDR3: TGTGCCAGCAGCCCGACAGGGGGGAATCAGCCCCAGCATTTT. Translated: CASSPTGGNQPQHF.

The rearrangement links TRBV7-2 to TRBJ1-2, with TRBD1 as a possible D gene (5 bases). CDR3 length equals 13 residues. V was shortened by 8 bases and J by 5 bases, with 15 bases between the two germline ends. Germline CDR1 SGHTA, CDR2 FQGNSA. CDR3 amino acids: CASGWPGGYGYTF. For the CDR3, the DNA is TGTGCCAGCGGATGGCCGGGGGGGTATGGCTACACCTTC.